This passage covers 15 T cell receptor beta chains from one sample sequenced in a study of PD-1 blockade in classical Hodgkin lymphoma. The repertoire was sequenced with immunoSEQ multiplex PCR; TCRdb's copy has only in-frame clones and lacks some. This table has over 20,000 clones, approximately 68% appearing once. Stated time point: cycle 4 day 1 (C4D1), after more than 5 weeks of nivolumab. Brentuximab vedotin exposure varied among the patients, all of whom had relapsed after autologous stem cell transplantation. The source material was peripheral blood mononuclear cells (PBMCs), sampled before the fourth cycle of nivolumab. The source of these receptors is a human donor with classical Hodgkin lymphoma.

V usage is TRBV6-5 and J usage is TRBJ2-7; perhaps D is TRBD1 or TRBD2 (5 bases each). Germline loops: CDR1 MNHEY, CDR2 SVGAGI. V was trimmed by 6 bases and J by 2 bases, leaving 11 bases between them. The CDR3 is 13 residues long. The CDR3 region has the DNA TGTGCCAGCAGCAGGTGGGGGACCTACGAGCAGTACGTC. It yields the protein CASSRWGTYEQYV.

In DNA, the CDR3 is TGTGCCAGCAGTGACAGGGTCGAGACCCAGTACTTC. Protein: CASSDRVETQYF. The chain links TRBV2 to TRBJ2-5; D possibly corresponds to TRBD1 (5 bases). This CDR3 has 12 residues. Germline CDR1 and CDR2: SNHLY and FYNNEI. Trimming left V 3 bases short and J 5 bases short, with 7 bases between.

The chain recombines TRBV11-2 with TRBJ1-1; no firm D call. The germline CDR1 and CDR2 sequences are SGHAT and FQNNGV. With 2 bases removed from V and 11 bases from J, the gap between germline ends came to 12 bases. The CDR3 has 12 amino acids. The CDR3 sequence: CASSLSGLGAFF. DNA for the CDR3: TGTGCCAGCAGCTTAAGCGGCCTCGGGGCTTTCTTT. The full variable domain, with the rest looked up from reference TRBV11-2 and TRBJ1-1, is EAGVAQSPRYKIIEKRQSVAFWCNPISGHATLYWYQQILGQGPKLLIQFQNNGVVDDSQLPKDRFSAERLKGVDSTLKIQPAKLEDSAVYLCASSLSGLGAFFGQGTRLTVV.

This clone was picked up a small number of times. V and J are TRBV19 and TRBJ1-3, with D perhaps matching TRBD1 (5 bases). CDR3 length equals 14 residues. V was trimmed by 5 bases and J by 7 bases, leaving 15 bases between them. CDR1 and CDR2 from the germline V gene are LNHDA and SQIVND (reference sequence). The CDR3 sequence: CASSPHRDRNTIYF. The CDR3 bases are TGTGCCAGTAGTCCCCACCGGGACCGGAACACCATATATTTT.

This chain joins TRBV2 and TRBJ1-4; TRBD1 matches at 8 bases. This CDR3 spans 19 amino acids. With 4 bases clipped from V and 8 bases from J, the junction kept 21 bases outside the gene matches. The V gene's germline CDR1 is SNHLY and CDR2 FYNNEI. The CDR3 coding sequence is TGTGCCAGCAGTGGGTGGGTCTCCGGGACAGGCGTCGGTAAAGAAAAACTGTTTTTT. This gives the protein CASSGWVSGTGVGKEKLFF.

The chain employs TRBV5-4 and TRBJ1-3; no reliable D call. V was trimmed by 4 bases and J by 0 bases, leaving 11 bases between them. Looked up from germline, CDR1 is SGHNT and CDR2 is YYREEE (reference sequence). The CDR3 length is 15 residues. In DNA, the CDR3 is TGTGCCAGCAGCCCCCCAGTCGGCTCTGGAAACACCATATATTTT. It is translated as CASSPPVGSGNTIYF.

The CDR3 DNA reads TGCGCCAGCAGCCCCTCGGACAGGGGAAGGGAGCAGTTCTTC. Translated: CASSPSDRGREQFF. This chain links TRBV5-1 with TRBJ2-1; TRBD1 matches at 9 bases. This CDR3 is built from 14 residues. From germline, CDR1 is SGHRS and CDR2 YFSETQ. The junction had 9 bases not matched to a gene; V was cut back by 4 bases and J by 10 bases.

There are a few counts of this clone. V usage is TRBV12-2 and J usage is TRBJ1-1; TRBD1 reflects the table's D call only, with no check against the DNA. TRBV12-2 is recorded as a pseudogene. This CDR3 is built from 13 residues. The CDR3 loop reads CASSPGGISEAFF. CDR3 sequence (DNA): TGTGCCAGCAGCCCTGGGGGCATCTCTGAAGCTTTCTTT.

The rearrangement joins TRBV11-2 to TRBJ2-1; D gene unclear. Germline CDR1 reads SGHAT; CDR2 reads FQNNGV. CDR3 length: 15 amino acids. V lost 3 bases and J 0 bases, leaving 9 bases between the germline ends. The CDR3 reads CASSFLVISYNEQFF. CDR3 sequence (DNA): TGTGCCAGCAGCTTCCTAGTTATCTCCTACAATGAGCAGTTCTTC.

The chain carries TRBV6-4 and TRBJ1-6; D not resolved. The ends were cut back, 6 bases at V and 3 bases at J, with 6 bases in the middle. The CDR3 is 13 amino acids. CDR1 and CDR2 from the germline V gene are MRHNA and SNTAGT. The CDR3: CASRRDYNSPLHF. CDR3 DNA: TGTGCCAGCAGGCGGGACTATAATTCACCCCTCCACTTT.

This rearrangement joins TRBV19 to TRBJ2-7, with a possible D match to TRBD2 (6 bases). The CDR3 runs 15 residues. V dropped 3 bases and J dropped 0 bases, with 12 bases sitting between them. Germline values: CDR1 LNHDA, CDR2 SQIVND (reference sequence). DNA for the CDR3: TGTGCCAGTAGTATGGAGGCGGGGCTCTCCTACGAGCAGTACTTC. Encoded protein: CASSMEAGLSYEQYF.

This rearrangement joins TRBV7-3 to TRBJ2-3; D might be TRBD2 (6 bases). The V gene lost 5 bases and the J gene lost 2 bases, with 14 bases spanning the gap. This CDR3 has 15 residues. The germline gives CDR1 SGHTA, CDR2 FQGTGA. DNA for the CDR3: TGTGCCAGCAGCCCATACGGGGGATCCACAGATACGCAGTATTTT. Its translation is CASSPYGGSTDTQYF.

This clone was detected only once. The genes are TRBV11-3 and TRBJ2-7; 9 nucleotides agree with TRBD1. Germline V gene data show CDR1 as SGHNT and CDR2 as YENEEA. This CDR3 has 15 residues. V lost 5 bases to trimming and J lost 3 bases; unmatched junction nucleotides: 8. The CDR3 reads CASSTGTGIRYEQYF. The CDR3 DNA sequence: TGTGCCAGCAGCACCGGGACAGGGATTCGCTACGAGCAGTACTTC.

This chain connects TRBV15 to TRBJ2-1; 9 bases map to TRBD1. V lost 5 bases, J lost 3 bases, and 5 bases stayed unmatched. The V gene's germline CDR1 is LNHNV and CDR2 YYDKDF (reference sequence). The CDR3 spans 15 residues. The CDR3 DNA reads TGTGCCACCAGCCGGGGACAGGGTAACTACAATGAGCAGTTCTTC. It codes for CATSRGQGNYNEQFF.

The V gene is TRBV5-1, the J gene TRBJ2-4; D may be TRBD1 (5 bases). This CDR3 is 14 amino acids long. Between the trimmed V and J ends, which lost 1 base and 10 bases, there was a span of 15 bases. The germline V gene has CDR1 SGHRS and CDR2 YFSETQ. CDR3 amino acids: CASSLRTSDHIQYF. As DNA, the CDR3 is TGCGCCAGCAGCTTGCGGACATCTGATCATATTCAGTACTTC.